Described below is a single T cell receptor beta chain sequence and its context. It has no known antigen specificity. No qualities accompany the bases; no much larger clone lies one base away. Whole blood was collected in K2EDTA tubes by collaborating institutions according to the institutions' own protocols. For TCRbeta analysis, collaborator samples were shipped as frozen whole blood, as isolated PBMCs, or as DNA extracted from either sample type. The germline V gene (reference sequence) provides CDR1 LNHDA and CDR2 SQIVND. V is cut by 1 base and J by 11 bases, and the space between the germline ends is 20 bases. Counted from cysteine to phenylalanine, this CDR3 has 15 amino acids. Only CDR3 DNA remains: 45 bases, in frame from the first base. The record originates from a study of blood T cell repertoires in COVID-19 (dated by TCRdb to the early 2020s). Study-level background: Samples from collaborators originated in the United States, Italy and Spain and spanned both the acute and convalescent phases of COVID-19. The samples were drawn from two sources: the first 160 participants of the ongoing ImmuneRACE study, and 1,200 or so subjects contributed by 6 global collaborators. The material from the prospective study consisted of cDNA or gDNA derived from T cells, B-cell-depleted T cells, or PBMCs. The repertoires were released in a freely available public database meant as a resource for research on the immune response to SARS-CoV-2. The dataset comprised deeply sampled blood TCRbeta repertoires from subjects exposed to, actively infected with, or recovered from COVID-19. Sample metadata almost always included a de-identified subject ID, COVID-19 status, age in years and sex. Where available, HLA class I and class II types were taken from metadata supplied by the sample provider and were not determined by assay-based typing.

What the study reported, not specific to this receptor: Clinical and demographic metadata were provided uncurated, with the amount varying by source and participant.

The immunoSEQ Assay, a bias-controlled multiplex PCR, was used to amplify TCRbeta CDR3 regions from genomic DNA. Regarding the original processing steps: Within the assay, amplification of reference gene primers was used to estimate how many nucleated cells each sample contained. Sequence reads were collapsed and filtered to measure the absolute abundance of every unique TCRbeta CDR3 rearrangement. For each sample, productive Simpson clonality was calculated by taking the square root of Simpson's diversity index across productive rearrangements. In TCRdb, the immuneACCESS table is reduced to in-frame sequences with V and J assigned. These tables do not hold every clone; where another copy was compared, an unresolved V gene accounts for under half, and the others remain unexplained. V and J calls and clone size are given by that table; D and trimming were obtained from the DNA. For this sample there are around 180,000 clones; around 74% appear just once. About 3% of the sample is taken by the ten largest.

This sequence was found in an elderly woman with acute or convalescent COVID-19. The chain is encoded by TRBV19 joined to TRBJ1-1, and TRBD1 may be the D gene, going by 5 matching bases. Sequencing was performed on peripheral blood. The DNA sequence is as follows: TGTGCCAGTAGTATAGCGCACCGGGACTTACCCCTTGCTTTCTTT. Its protein product is CASSIAHRDLPLAFF.